This paragraph covers one T cell receptor beta chain sequence. Its antigen is currently unknown. This likely comes from a read error, as the CDR3 has no conserved phenylalanine or tryptophan at its end. Time point here: persistent/refractory GD, antithyroid drugs over 5 years with positive TRAb. The authors made the TCR library using RNA they extracted from PBMCs. Diagnoses of Graves' disease were made by American Thyroid Association guidelines. The patients were drawn from one endocrinology department in Xi'an, China. The trim removed 5 bases at V and 4 bases at J, leaving 7 bases unmatched. This CDR3 spans 15 amino acids. Germline V CDR1 and CDR2: KGHSH, LQKENI. The source of the sample is a study of regulatory T cells in long-lasting Graves disease. Notes on the study in general: Persistent disease preferred TRBV28, TRBJ1-2 and TRBJ2-5; new disease, TRBV20-1 and TRBJ2-1. Comparison showed that persistent patients shared more public clonotypes (roughly 2,700) than new patients (around 1,000).

iRepertoire HTBI primers and Arm-PCR of CDR3 regions built TCR beta libraries. Using its own MiXCR run on the multiplex PCR reads, TCRdb lists one record per CDR3 protein. The table records 600,000 to 850,000 distinct CDR3 sequences, 30% of them present only once. This sequence originates from a female donor with Graves disease. The chain is built from TRBV18 and TRBJ1-3, with 8 bases identical to TRBD1. This sample comprised peripheral blood mononuclear cells (PBMCs), obtained when the disease was refractory, from a patient treated with antithyroid drugs. Here the CDR3 DNA reads TGTGCCAGCTCAGCCTCCGGGACAGGAGGAAACACCATATATTCT. Its translation is CASSASGTGGNTIYS.